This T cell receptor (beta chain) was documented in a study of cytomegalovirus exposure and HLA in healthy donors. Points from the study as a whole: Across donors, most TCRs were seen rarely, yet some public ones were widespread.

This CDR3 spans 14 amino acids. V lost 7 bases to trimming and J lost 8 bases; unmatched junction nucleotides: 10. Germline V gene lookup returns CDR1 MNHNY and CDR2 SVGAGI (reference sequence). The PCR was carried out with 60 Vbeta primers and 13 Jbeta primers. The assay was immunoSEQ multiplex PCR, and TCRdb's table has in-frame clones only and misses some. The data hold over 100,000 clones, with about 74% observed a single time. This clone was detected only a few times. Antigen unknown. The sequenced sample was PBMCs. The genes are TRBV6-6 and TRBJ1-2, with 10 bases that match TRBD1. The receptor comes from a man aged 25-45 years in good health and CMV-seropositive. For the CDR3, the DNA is TGTGCCAGCACCCAAACATCGACAGGGGGCGGCTACACCTTC. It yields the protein CASTQTSTGGGYTF.